The 20 T cell receptor beta chains listed next were all sequenced from one sample in a study of blood T cell repertoires in COVID-19. Using immunoSEQ multiplex PCR, the repertoire was profiled, and TCRdb retains in-frame clones only, with some absent. The sample includes some 320,000 clones, under 90% of them seen just once. Source material: peripheral blood. All receptors come from a woman in her thirties with COVID-19, enrolled during active disease.

CDR3 loop: CASSQDDRGRQPQHF. CDR3 sequence (DNA): TGTGCCAGCAGCCAAGACGACAGGGGGCGTCAGCCCCAGCATTTT. J is TRBJ1-5 and V is TRBV4-2, with TRBD1 identical over 10 bases. Germline V lookup: CDR1 LGHNA, CDR2 YNFKEQ. The length of the CDR3 is 15 residues. Trimming cost V 0 bases and J 6 bases; bases outside gene matches: 2.

V and J are TRBV10-1 and TRBJ1-5; 7 bases are shared with TRBD1. The CDR3 runs 15 residues. CDR1 is WNHNN and CDR2 is SYGVQD in the germline V gene (reference sequence). The trim removed 4 bases at V and 7 bases at J, leaving 10 bases unmatched. CDR3 DNA: TGCGCCAGCAGTGTACAAGGGGGCGCGATCCAGCCCCAGCATTTT. This encodes CASSVQGGAIQPQHF.

V and J are TRBV5-1 and TRBJ1-1, with D maybe TRBD1 (5 bases). The germline V gene has CDR1 SGHRS and CDR2 YFSETQ. V was shortened by 5 bases and J by 0 bases, with 11 bases between the two germline ends. This CDR3 spans 14 amino acids. The CDR3 DNA sequence: TGCGCCAGCAGGGACATTACCTTGAACACTGAAGCTTTCTTT. This codes for CASRDITLNTEAFF.

This chain uses TRBV7-6 with TRBJ2-1, with TRBD1 matching over 7 bases. The germline V gene encodes CDR1 SGHVS and CDR2 FNYEAQ. The CDR3 contains 18 residues. After removal of 4 bases from V and 6 bases from J, the junction contained 18 bases not matched to a gene. In DNA form, the CDR3 reads TGTGCCAGCAGCTCCCCCCGGAGAGGGGGCCTCTTGACCAATGAGCAGTTCTTC. Translating it yields CASSSPRRGGLLTNEQFF.

This rearrangement joins TRBV30 to TRBJ2-7; 9 nucleotides line up with TRBD2. CDR3 length equals 15 residues. The V segment lost 4 bases and the J segment 6 bases; nucleotides outside the gene matches: 13. Per germline, CDR1 GTSNPN and CDR2 SVGIG (reference sequence). CDR3 region: CAWTREGTSSSEQYF. CDR3 in DNA: TGTGCCTGGACTCGAGAAGGGACTAGCTCGAGCGAGCAGTACTTC.

This chain uses TRBV6-5 with TRBJ1-1, with D maybe TRBD1 (6 bases). This CDR3 region has 14 residues. Germline values: CDR1 MNHEY, CDR2 SVGAGI. Trimming took 4 bases from V and 4 from J, leaving 13 bases between them. CDR3 sequence: CASSSDSYFTEAFF. CDR3 nucleotides: TGTGCCAGCAGTTCGGACAGTTACTTCACTGAAGCTTTCTTT.

In its sample, this clone was seen a few times. This chain links TRBV5-4 with TRBJ2-5; 8 nucleotides align to TRBD1. CDR1 SGHNT and CDR2 YYREEE come from the germline V gene (reference sequence). V was clipped by 1 base and J by 3 bases; unmatched bases: 5. This CDR3 is built from 15 residues. CDR3 nucleotides: TGTGCCAGCAGCTTGTGGGACAGGCGGGAAGAGACCCAGTACTTC. Its translation is CASSLWDRREETQYF. Complete variable domain (other parts from reference TRBV5-4 and TRBJ2-5): ETGVTQSPTHLIKTRGQQVTLRCSSQSGHNTVSWYQQALGQGPQFIFQYYREEENGRGNFPPRFSGLQFPNYSSELNVNALELDDSALYLCASSLWDRREETQYFGPGTRLLVL.

V gene TRBV28 combines with J gene TRBJ1-3; perhaps TRBD1 as D (5 bases). This CDR3 has 14 residues. Trimming took 10 bases from V and 0 from J, leaving 13 bases between them. Germline V lookup: CDR1 MDHEN, CDR2 SYDVKM. For the CDR3, the DNA is TGTGCCACCGGCGACAGACCCTCTGGAAACACCATATATTTT. Translating it yields CATGDRPSGNTIYF.

The chain couples TRBV6-5 to TRBJ2-7, with TRBD1 matching over 9 bases. Germline CDR1 MNHEY, CDR2 SVGAGI. V shed 1 base, J shed 9 bases, and the junction held 13 bases outside the gene matches. The CDR3 sequence is 16 residues long. CDR3 protein: CASSYLMGQGRGGQYF. CDR3 DNA sequence: TGTGCCAGCAGTTACTTAATGGGACAGGGACGCGGTGGGCAGTACTTC.

This clone was detected only once. V is TRBV27 and J is TRBJ1-2; tentatively, D is TRBD1 (6 bases). Germline loops: CDR1 MNHEY, CDR2 SMNVEV (reference sequence). The CDR3 is made up of 15 amino acids. V dropped 3 bases and J dropped 2 bases, with 13 bases sitting between them. The CDR3 sequence is CASSFSAGTNYGYTF. The CDR3 DNA reads TGTGCCAGCAGTTTCTCGGCCGGGACAAACTATGGCTACACCTTC.

The V call is TRBV12-3 or TRBV12-4, the J call TRBJ1-1, with 8 nucleotides matching TRBD1. The J segment lost 11 bases and the V segment lost 7 bases, leaving 6 bases of the junction unmatched. CDR3 size: 11 residues. Here the CDR3 DNA reads TGTGCCAGCACCAGGGGGCTGCGGGCTTTCTTT. Its translation is CASTRGLRAFF.

The chain recombines TRBV6-5 with TRBJ2-5, with no clear D. CDR1 is MNHEY and CDR2 is SVGAGI in the germline V gene. Trimming removed 5 bases at V and 2 bases at J, with 12 bases between. The CDR3 length is 14 residues. The DNA for the CDR3 is TGTGCCAGCAGTAACGCCCAGATTCAAGAGACCCAGTACTTC. Translated: CASSNAQIQETQYF.

This clone was recorded a few times. This sequence joins TRBV6-7 and TRBJ1-5; a weak D match, TRBD1 (6 bases). TRBV6-7 is sorted into the ORF group, with uncertain function. V lost 2 bases and J 3 bases, leaving 11 bases between the germline ends. The CDR3 runs to 15 residues. CDR3 amino acids: CASSYGQSFNQPQHF. As DNA, the CDR3 is TGTGCCAGCAGTTACGGACAGTCATTCAATCAGCCCCAGCATTTT.

The chain recombines TRBV27 with TRBJ1-3; 9 bases agree with TRBD1. Trimming removed 1 base from V and 3 bases from J; junction bases left unmatched: 10. This CDR3 contains 18 residues. CDR1 is MNHEY, CDR2 SMNVEV, per germline (reference sequence). CDR3 in amino acids: CASSLLTGGVRYGNTIYF. CDR3 nucleotides: TGTGCCAGCAGTTTATTGACAGGGGGAGTCAGATATGGAAACACCATATATTTT.

The V and J genes are TRBV9 and TRBJ2-1, with 16 bases that match TRBD2. CDR1 and CDR2 from the germline V gene are SGDLS and YYNGEE. This CDR3 region has 16 residues. With 4 bases clipped from V and 7 bases from J, the junction kept 5 bases outside the gene matches. The CDR3 sequence: CASSPQGLAGGNEQFF. Here the CDR3 DNA reads TGTGCCAGCAGCCCCCAGGGACTAGCGGGGGGGAATGAGCAGTTCTTC.

This clone has only a few counts. V and J are TRBV4-2 and TRBJ1-2; D call uncertain. The CDR3 extends over 16 amino acids. Trimming took off 0 bases at V and 4 bases at J, with 15 bases between the two ends. The germline V gene encodes CDR1 LGHNA and CDR2 YNFKEQ. CDR3 amino acids: CASSQEVGSGGYGYTF. CDR3 DNA: TGTGCCAGCAGCCAAGAGGTGGGGTCGGGAGGCTATGGCTACACCTTC.

The rearrangement links TRBV12-3 or TRBV12-4 to TRBJ1-2, with D unresolved. The CDR3 consists of 13 residues. V lost 7 bases and J lost 3, with 12 bases in between. The CDR3 region has the DNA TGTGCCAGCAAGAGGGTGAATGACTATGGCTACACCTTC. As protein: CASKRVNDYGYTF.

V usage is TRBV6-5 and J usage is TRBJ1-3; D perhaps matches TRBD1 (5 bases). Germline loops: CDR1 MNHEY, CDR2 SVGAGI. This CDR3 is 14 amino acids long. Trimming cost V 0 bases and J 2 bases, with 5 bases left between them. This chain's CDR3 is CASSYSGAGNTIYF. The CDR3 DNA reads TGTGCCAGCAGTTACTCAGGGGCTGGAAACACCATATATTTT.

The chain has TRBV3-1 (or the pseudogene TRBV3-2) and TRBJ1-2, with TRBD1 matching 8 bases. The germline V gene has CDR1 LGHDT and CDR2 YNNKEL (reference sequence). The junction had 21 bases not matched to a gene; V was cut back by 5 bases and J by 7 bases. CDR3 length equals 18 residues. The CDR3 DNA reads as TGTGCCAGCAGCAACCCGACAGGGGATCCCTCCCGATTTTTTGGCTACACCTTC. Translation: CASSNPTGDPSRFFGYTF.

The V call is TRBV25-1, the J call TRBJ2-5; D possibly corresponds to TRBD1 (6 bases). The germline gives CDR1 MGHDK, CDR2 SYGVNS. The CDR3 is 16 residues long. V lost 0 bases and J lost 1, with 12 bases in between. CDR3 residues: CASSEYLGTLQETQYF. CDR3 DNA sequence: TGTGCCAGCAGTGAATATCTCGGGACACTCCAAGAGACCCAGTACTTC.